This TCR beta chain derives from a study of cytomegalovirus exposure and HLA in healthy donors. Overall study: Earlier findings included 100 million to 130 million unique TCR beta sequences obtained from approximately 170 million T cells. Notes on the study in general: A prior analysis recorded that most TCR beta V segments were productive about 87% or about 30% of the time. A highly shared variant cluster was judged a likely technical artifact.

About this clone: Its matching antigen is unknown. One end of the junction does not line up with germline, which may come from a read error.

PCR primers comprised 60 Vbeta and 13 Jbeta primers. Clones were sequenced by immunoSEQ multiplex PCR, and TCRdb holds only the in-frame ones, with some missing. The table lists 150,000 to 200,000 clones, more than 70% of them singletons. Germline V gene data show CDR1 as SGHTA and CDR2 as FQGNSA. There are 15 residues in the CDR3. The sequence was obtained from a girl between 5 and 17 years old in good health and CMV-seropositive. The chain recombines TRBV7-2 with TRBJ2-7; maybe TRBD2 (6 bases). The sequenced sample was PBMCs. For the CDR3, the DNA is TGTGCCAGCAGCCTAGCCCCTAGCGAGGCCTACGAGCAGTACTTC. This encodes CASSLAPSEAYEQYF.